This T cell receptor (beta chain) was sequenced for a study of cytomegalovirus exposure and HLA in healthy donors. The ends lost 4 bases at V and 7 bases at J; junction bases unmatched: 7. The CDR3 extends over 15 amino acids. Germline V lookup: CDR1 LNHNV, CDR2 YYDKDF (reference sequence). PCR employed 60 Vbeta and 13 Jbeta primers. Generated by immunoSEQ multiplex PCR, the TCRdb table keeps only in-frame clones and is missing some. The sample records about 140,000 clones, approximately 82% being singletons. The receptor comes from a middle-aged woman in good health and CMV-seronegative. This chain uses TRBV15 with TRBJ1-4; 9 nucleotides agree with TRBD1. Specimen: PBMCs. The CDR3 region is CATSTGTGKVEKLFF. The DNA of the CDR3 is TGTGCCACCAGCACCGGGACAGGGAAAGTTGAAAAACTGTTTTTT.